Below are 16 T cell receptor beta chains sequenced from a single sample in a study of Graves' ophthalmopathy and Graves' hyperthyroidism. Amplified TCR beta CDR3 regions were obtained using RNA transcripts as template. The library came from an HTBI-primed first-round RT-PCR and a second-round multiplex PCR. TCRdb recomputed calls from the multiplex PCR reads with MiXCR, one row per CDR3 protein. Found here are around 1.1 million distinct CDR3 sequences, about two fifths of them singletons; the top ten hold around 10%. Sequenced: peripheral blood or thyroid tissue (not recorded which). These receptors were obtained from an adult man with Graves' hyperthyroidism.

This clonotype has just a few counts. V usage is TRBV7-9 and J usage is TRBJ1-1, with D unclear. Germline CDR1 reads SEHNR; CDR2 reads FQNEAQ (reference sequence). Between the trimmed V and J ends, which lost 0 bases and 10 bases, there was a span of 9 bases. The CDR3 loop spans 12 amino acids. CDR3 region: CASSLALGRAFF. CDR3 bases: TGTGCCAGCAGCTTAGCACTAGGGAGAGCTTTCTTT.

This clonotype was picked up many times. The genes are TRBV29-1 and TRBJ1-6, with 7 positions matching TRBD1. The CDR3 is 12 residues long. The trim removed 0 bases at V and 14 bases at J, leaving 4 bases unmatched. The germline gives CDR1 SQVTM, CDR2 ANQGSEA. The CDR3 nucleotides are TGCAGCGTTGAAGATATCAGGGGGACCCTCCACTTT. It specifies CSVEDIRGTLHF.

This clonotype was seen a few times. This chain links TRBV6-5 with TRBJ2-7; D is unresolved. Germline V gives CDR1 MNHEY, CDR2 SVGAGI. Trimming shortened V by 7 bases and J by 2 bases, and 12 bases separated the two germline ends. This CDR3 is built from 13 residues. In nucleotides, the CDR3 is TGTGCCAGCACTGGACCTACAGCCTACGAGCAGTACTTC. Protein sequence: CASTGPTAYEQYF.

This clonotype was observed many times. The chain couples TRBV7-2 to TRBJ1-1; no clear D. Per germline, CDR1 SGHTA and CDR2 FQGNSA. This CDR3 comprises 13 residues. Deletions cut 1 base from V and 5 bases from J, with 8 bases between. The CDR3 region is CASSLVRATEAFF. The DNA for the CDR3 is TGTGCCAGCAGCTTAGTCCGGGCGACTGAAGCTTTCTTT.

There are a few counts of this clonotype. The chain couples TRBV2 to TRBJ1-6; 9 bases are shared with TRBD1. Losses at the gene ends were 8 bases for V and 7 bases for J; bases not matched to a gene: 9. The CDR3 loop spans 15 amino acids. Germline lookup yields CDR1 SNHLY and CDR2 FYNNEI. CDR3 in DNA: TGTGCCAGCTCACCCGGGACAGGGAACAATTCACCCCTCCACTTT. Residues: CASSPGTGNNSPLHF. Using reference TRBV2 and TRBJ1-6 for the parts outside the CDR3, the full variable domain is EPEVTQTPSHQVTQMGQEVILRCVPISNHLYFYWYRQILGQKVEFLVSFYNNEISEKSEIFDDQFSVERPDGSNFTLKIRSTKLEDSAMYFCASSPGTGNNSPLHFGNGTRLTVT.

The chain carries TRBV5-4 and TRBJ2-7; D is unclear. Germline CDR1 reads SGHNT; CDR2 reads YYREEE (reference sequence). V lost 4 bases and J 5 bases, leaving 10 bases between the germline ends. This CDR3 is built from 12 residues. Written as DNA, the CDR3 is TGTGCCAGCAGCAAAACAAGGGACGAGCAGTACTTC. It yields the protein CASSKTRDEQYF.

A word on this clonotype: This CDR3 is missing its conserved last phenylalanine or tryptophan, likely due to a read error. This chain connects TRBV2 to TRBJ1-1, with D possibly matching TRBD1 (6 bases). CDR1 SNHLY and CDR2 FYNNEI come from the germline V gene. This CDR3 region has 14 residues. The ends were cut back, 6 bases at V and 9 bases at J, with 20 bases in the middle. CDR3 protein: CASRRGAQSRKAFL. CDR3 DNA: TGTGCCAGCAGAAGGGGGGCGCAATCAAGAAAAGCTTTCCTT.

This chain connects TRBV9 to TRBJ2-7, with 9 bases identical to TRBD2. The CDR3 sequence is 19 residues long. The J segment lost 3 bases and the V segment lost 0 bases, leaving 16 bases of the junction unmatched. Germline V CDR1 and CDR2: SGDLS, YYNGEE. The CDR3 sequence: CASSVGVLGRGRAVYEQYF. CDR3 DNA: TGTGCCAGCAGCGTAGGGGTTTTGGGCCGCGGGAGGGCGGTCTACGAGCAGTACTTC.

This clonotype was seen ten or more times. The V gene is TRBV9, the J gene TRBJ1-1; perhaps TRBD1 as D (6 bases). The V gene lost 3 bases and the J gene lost 1 base, with 22 bases spanning the gap. This CDR3 has 18 amino acids. Germline lookup yields CDR1 SGDLS and CDR2 YYNGEE. CDR3 loop: CASSANRQASPPNTEAFF. The CDR3 bases are TGTGCCAGCAGCGCCAACAGACAGGCAAGCCCTCCGAACACTGAAGCTTTCTTT.

The chain employs TRBV10-2 and TRBJ1-1; 7 bases are shared with TRBD1. The CDR3 length is 15 residues. The V gene end was trimmed by 0 bases and the J gene end by 3 bases; junction bases not matched to a gene: 4. Germline V lookup: CDR1 WSHSY, CDR2 SAAADI. Here the CDR3 reads CASSESGGWDTEAFF. CDR3 sequence (DNA): TGCGCCAGCAGTGAGTCAGGGGGCTGGGACACTGAAGCTTTCTTT.

The chain couples TRBV7-2 to TRBJ1-3, with a tentative D call TRBD1 (6 bases). V lost 11 bases, J lost 7 bases, and 21 bases lay in between. The length of the CDR3 is 14 residues. CDR1 is SGHTA, CDR2 FQGNSA, per germline. The CDR3 spells CAGISGDRYNTIYF. The DNA for the CDR3 is TGTGCCGGCATTTCCGGAGACAGGTATAACACCATATATTTT.

About this clonotype itself: A much larger clone lies a single base off, so this may be a read error. V usage is TRBV7-4 and J usage is TRBJ1-1, with D perhaps TRBD1 (6 bases). The V gene's germline CDR1 is SGHVT and CDR2 SQSDAQ. This CDR3 is 15 amino acids long. The V and J ends lost 1 base and 3 bases respectively, with 12 bases between them. The CDR3 reads CASSLEGNRDTEAFF. The CDR3 DNA sequence: TGTGCCAGCAGCTTAGAAGGCAACAGGGACACTGAAGCTTTCTTT.

The rearrangement joins TRBV15 to TRBJ2-1, with TRBD1 matching 8 bases. The germline V gene encodes CDR1 LNHNV and CDR2 YYDKDF (reference sequence). Trimming cost V 0 bases and J 9 bases; bases outside gene matches: 7. The CDR3 contains 15 residues. CDR3 nucleotides: TGTGCCACCAGCAGAGAGGCCCAGGGGGCAGGTGAGCAGTTCTTC. It is translated as CATSREAQGAGEQFF. Based on the CDR3 plus reference TRBV15 and TRBJ2-1, the full variable domain is DAMVIQNPRYQVTQFGKPVTLSCSQTLNHNVMYWYQQKSSQAPKLLFHYYDKDFNNEADTPDNFQSRRPNTSFCFLDIRSPGLGDTAMYLCATSREAQGAGEQFFGPGTRLTVL.

In this sample, this clonotype turned up a few times. The chain recombines TRBV19 with TRBJ2-5, with unresolved D. The germline V gene encodes CDR1 LNHDA and CDR2 SQIVND (reference sequence). Trimming pared 6 bases from V and 2 bases from J, leaving 13 bases between. The CDR3 contains 14 residues. The CDR3 coding sequence is TGTGCCAGTAGGAACCCATCGCAACAAGAGACCCAGTACTTC. Its protein is CASRNPSQQETQYF. Looking up the rest from reference TRBV19 and TRBJ2-5 gives the full variable domain: DGGITQSPKYLFRKEGQNVTLSCEQNLNHDAMYWYRQDPGQGLRLIYYSQIVNDFQKGDIAEGYSVSREKKESFPLTVTSAQKNPTAFYLCASRNPSQQETQYFGPGTRLLVL.

This clonotype was counted between two and nine times. The V and J genes are TRBV6-5 and TRBJ1-5, with D unresolved. The CDR3 has 13 residues. With 6 bases removed from V and 6 bases from J, the gap between germline ends came to 12 bases. Germline V lookup: CDR1 MNHEY, CDR2 SVGAGI. Here the CDR3 reads CASSPSTVQPQHF. CDR3 bases: TGTGCCAGCAGCCCCTCTACAGTTCAGCCCCAGCATTTT.

This clonotype was counted ten times or more. The chain has TRBV19 and TRBJ2-5; D gene ambiguous. The CDR3 has 12 amino acids. Germline CDR1 LNHDA, CDR2 SQIVND (reference sequence). V was cut by 3 bases and J by 2 bases, with 4 bases left in between. The CDR3 DNA is TGTGCCAGTAGTATTGCACAAGAGACCCAGTACTTC. It encodes CASSIAQETQYF.